This T cell receptor (beta chain) was identified in a study of cytomegalovirus exposure and HLA in healthy donors. 13 Jbeta primers and 60 Vbeta primers were used for the PCR. Assay used: immunoSEQ multiplex PCR; TCRdb lists only in-frame clones, some missing. The sample consists of about 140,000 clones, less than 80% of them appearing once. The CDR3 is made up of 13 amino acids. CDR1 is MGHDK and CDR2 is SYGVNS in the germline V gene. Trimming shortened V by 1 base and J by 6 bases, and 7 bases separated the two germline ends. On this clone: Its specificity is unknown.

Regarding the study as a whole: For most TCR beta V segments, an earlier analysis put the productive rate at about 87% or about 30% of the time.

This receptor was identified in a man in his forties or fifties in good health and CMV-seropositive. The V call is TRBV25-1, the J call TRBJ1-5; D may be TRBD1 (5 bases). Sample: PBMCs. CDR3 sequence reads: CASSEFRGQPQHF. Here the CDR3 DNA reads TGTGCCAGCAGTGAATTTAGGGGTCAGCCCCAGCATTTT.